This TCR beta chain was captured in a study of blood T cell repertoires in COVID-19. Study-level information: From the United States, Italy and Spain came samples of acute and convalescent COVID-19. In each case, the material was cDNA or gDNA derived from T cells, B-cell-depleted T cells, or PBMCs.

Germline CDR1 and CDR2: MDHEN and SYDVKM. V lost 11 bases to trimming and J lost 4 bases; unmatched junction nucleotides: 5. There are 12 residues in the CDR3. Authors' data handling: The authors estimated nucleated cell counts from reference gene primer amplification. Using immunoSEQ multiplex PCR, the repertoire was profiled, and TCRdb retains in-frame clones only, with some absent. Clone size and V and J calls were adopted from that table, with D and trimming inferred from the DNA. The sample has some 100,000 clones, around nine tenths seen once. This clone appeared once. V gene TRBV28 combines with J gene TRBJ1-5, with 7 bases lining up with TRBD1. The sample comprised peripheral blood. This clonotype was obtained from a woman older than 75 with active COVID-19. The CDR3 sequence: CAARGVNQPQHF. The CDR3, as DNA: TGTGCCGCCAGGGGGGTTAATCAGCCCCAGCATTTT.